Only a few counts were recorded for the clone carrying this T cell receptor beta chain. This record comes from a study of CD8+ T cells in alopecia areata. Extracted RNA was reverse transcribed into cDNA, the sequencing template. The assay was immunoSEQ multiplex PCR, and TCRdb's table has in-frame clones only and misses some. The sample carries more than 95,000 clones, around three fifths recorded once. The CDR3 has 15 residues. Germline V lookup: CDR1 GTSNPN, CDR2 SVGIG (reference sequence). Trimming pared 3 bases from V and 5 bases from J, leaving 16 bases between. This chain links TRBV30 with TRBJ2-2, with D possibly TRBD2 on 6 matching bases. The sample was CD4+ T cells sorted from blood. This receptor was taken from a human donor in good health. Here the CDR3 reads CAWRQRGVWTGELFF. CDR3 DNA: TGTGCCTGGAGGCAGCGCGGGGTTTGGACCGGGGAGCTGTTTTTT.